The 21 T cell receptor beta chains below all came from one sample that was sequenced in a study of blood T cell repertoires in COVID-19. Using immunoSEQ multiplex PCR, the repertoire was profiled, and TCRdb retains in-frame clones only, with some absent. The sample has 150,000 to 200,000 clones, around nine tenths seen once. The material sequenced was peripheral blood. Source of these receptors: a man aged 55 to 69 with active or convalescent COVID-19.

The chain combines TRBV10-3 with TRBJ2-7; perhaps TRBD2 as D (6 bases). Germline assignment: CDR1 ENHRY and CDR2 SYGVKD. CDR3 length: 12 amino acids. The V end lost 11 bases, the J end lost 1 base, and 12 bases lay between the germline ends. The CDR3 is CAGSSESYEQYF. The DNA of the CDR3 is TGTGCCGGGTCTAGCGAATCCTACGAGCAGTACTTC.

The V call is TRBV3-1 (or the pseudogene TRBV3-2), the J call TRBJ2-1; 7 bases fit TRBD2. V was pared by 1 base and J by 8 bases, with 8 bases of the junction left unmatched. There are 15 residues in the CDR3. Germline CDR1 LGHDT, CDR2 YNNKEL (reference sequence). The DNA for the CDR3 is TGTGCCAGCAGCCAAGCCGGGAGGCCGGGGGATGAGCAGTTCTTC. Its translation is CASSQAGRPGDEQFF.

For the CDR3, the DNA is TGTGCCAGCAGCCAAATAGAACGAGCGTTAAGCACAGATACGCAGTATTTT. It encodes CASSQIERALSTDTQYF. This chain connects TRBV3-1 (or the pseudogene TRBV3-2) to TRBJ2-3; no definite D call. Germline V gives CDR1 LGHDT, CDR2 YNNKEL (reference sequence). Trimming pared 2 bases from V and 0 bases from J, leaving 15 bases between. This CDR3 has 17 amino acids.

The chain employs TRBV11-2 and TRBJ2-3; TRBD1 matches 9 bases. This CDR3 has 17 amino acids. After removal of 5 bases from V and 1 base from J, the junction contained 10 bases not matched to a gene. Germline assignment: CDR1 SGHAT and CDR2 FQNNGV. The CDR3 is CASSPFGTGSRTDTQYF. The CDR3 region has the DNA TGTGCCAGCAGCCCCTTTGGGACAGGGAGCCGCACAGATACGCAGTATTTT.

As DNA, the CDR3 is TGTGCCAGCAGTTCCCCCCGGTCATCTTCAGGGGAGACCCAGTACTTC. Amino acids: CASSSPRSSSGETQYF. The chain has TRBV28 and TRBJ2-5, with D tentatively TRBD1 (5 bases). The ends were cut back, 4 bases at V and 5 bases at J, with 20 bases in the middle. CDR3 size: 16 residues. Germline loops: CDR1 MDHEN, CDR2 SYDVKM.

The chain has TRBV5-4 and TRBJ2-2; D is perhaps TRBD1 (6 bases). Trimming removed 4 bases at V and 4 bases at J, with 14 bases between. From germline, CDR1 is SGHNT and CDR2 YYREEE (reference sequence). CDR3 length: 15 residues. The CDR3 is CASSQRNRVTGELFF. The CDR3 bases are TGTGCCAGCAGCCAACGAAACAGGGTCACCGGGGAGCTGTTTTTT.

CDR3 nucleotides: TGCAGTGCTAGCTCATATAGTGAGCAGTTCTTC. As protein: CSASSYSEQFF. The chain carries TRBV20-1 and TRBJ2-1, with D unclear. V lost 3 bases, J lost 9 bases, and 9 bases lay in between. The CDR3 loop spans 11 amino acids. Germline V gene sequence: CDR1 DFQATT, CDR2 SNEGSKA (reference sequence).

J is TRBJ2-7 and V is TRBV18, with 10 bases identical to TRBD2. V lost 5 bases to trimming and J lost 3 bases; unmatched junction nucleotides: 4. The germline gives CDR1 KGHSH, CDR2 LQKENI. The CDR3 has 14 residues. The chain's CDR3 is CASSSGRAVYEQYF. In DNA, the CDR3 is TGTGCCAGCTCAAGCGGGAGGGCCGTCTACGAGCAGTACTTC.

V is TRBV18 and J is TRBJ1-1; 8 positions match TRBD1. With V trimmed by 3 bases and J by 7 bases, 7 bases remained unmatched. The CDR3 length is 14 residues. Germline V lookup: CDR1 KGHSH, CDR2 LQKENI. DNA for the CDR3: TGTGCCAGCTCACCGGACAGGGCGAGCGGTGAAGCTTTCTTT. Translating it yields CASSPDRASGEAFF.

The chain combines TRBV7-9 with TRBJ2-2; D is perhaps TRBD2 (5 bases). V was cut by 5 bases and J by 0 bases, with 7 bases left in between. Germline V gene sequence: CDR1 SEHNR, CDR2 FQNEAQ (reference sequence). CDR3 size: 14 residues. The CDR3: CASSPGTNTGELFF. In DNA form, the CDR3 reads TGTGCCAGCAGCCCGGGGACGAACACCGGGGAGCTGTTTTTT.

The chain uses TRBV7-9 and TRBJ1-1, with 9 bases aligning to TRBD1. CDR1 and CDR2 (germline): SEHNR, FQNEAQ (reference sequence). V was clipped by 2 bases and J by 6 bases; unmatched bases: 4. The CDR3 runs 14 residues. CDR3 sequence: CASSLTGGVAEAFF. CDR3 coding DNA: TGTGCCAGCAGCTTAACAGGGGGCGTCGCTGAAGCTTTCTTT.

The rearrangement links TRBV14 to TRBJ2-1; 7 positions match TRBD1. Germline lookup yields CDR1 SGHDN and CDR2 FVKESK. The CDR3 extends over 13 amino acids. Trimming removed 4 bases from V and 9 bases from J; junction bases left unmatched: 6. The CDR3 DNA reads TGTGCCAGCAGCCCGAGCCGGGACAGTGAGCAGTTCTTC. Translating it yields CASSPSRDSEQFF. Based on the CDR3 plus reference TRBV14 and TRBJ2-1, the full variable domain is EAGVTQFPSHSVIEKGQTVTLRCDPISGHDNLYWYRRVMGKEIKFLLHFVKESKQDESGMPNNRFLAERTGGTYSTLKVQPAELEDSGVYFCASSPSRDSEQFFGPGTRLTVL.

The chain links TRBV7-2 to TRBJ2-5; TRBD2 matches 7 bases. The CDR3 totals 18 residues. Looked up from germline, CDR1 is SGHTA and CDR2 is FQGNSA. Trimming took 4 bases from V and 2 from J; bases not matched to a gene: 16. CDR3 in DNA: TGTGCCAGCAGCTCGATCCCTGGAGGGAGGGCCGGGCAAGAGACCCAGTACTTC. Its translation is CASSSIPGGRAGQETQYF.

The chain uses TRBV5-1 and TRBJ2-1; D gene uncertain. CDR1 and CDR2 (germline): SGHRS, YFSETQ. Trimming pared 1 base from V and 9 bases from J, leaving 8 bases between. The CDR3 spans 12 residues. CDR3 DNA: TGCGCCAGCAGCTTGCAGAATTTTGAGCAGTTCTTC. This translates into CASSLQNFEQFF.

The V and J genes are TRBV20-1 and TRBJ1-5; 7 bases align to TRBD1. This CDR3 contains 17 residues. V trimming: 3 bases; J trimming: 0 bases; junction bases outside the gene matches: 11. Germline loops: CDR1 DFQATT, CDR2 SNEGSKA (reference sequence). The CDR3 DNA follows: TGCAGTGCTAGTTGGGGACAGCGGACTCGTAGCAATCAGCCCCAGCATTTT. Protein sequence: CSASWGQRTRSNQPQHF.

This CDR3 is CAISKITGGDSDEQYF. In DNA form, the CDR3 reads TGTGCCATCAGTAAAATTACAGGGGGCGATTCAGACGAGCAGTACTTC. The chain uses TRBV10-3 and TRBJ2-7; TRBD1 agrees at 9 bases. The CDR3 length is 16 residues. In germline, CDR1 is ENHRY, CDR2 SYGVKD. V lost 5 bases and J lost 5; bases outside the gene matches: 13.

V usage is TRBV6-5 and J usage is TRBJ2-7, with TRBD1 as a possible D gene (6 bases). The CDR3 consists of 15 residues. CDR1 is MNHEY and CDR2 is SVGAGI in the germline V gene. V lost 0 bases and J lost 2, with 11 bases in between. The CDR3: CASSYSTGSPYEQYF. DNA for the CDR3: TGTGCCAGCAGTTACTCGACAGGATCTCCCTACGAGCAGTACTTC.

The chain recombines TRBV5-4 with TRBJ1-3; perhaps TRBD1 as D (6 bases). The germline V gene has CDR1 SGHNT and CDR2 YYREEE (reference sequence). This CDR3 has 14 residues. Trimming stripped 6 bases from V and 2 bases from J, with 12 bases between. The CDR3 coding sequence is TGTGCCAGCACCACTTACAGGGCTGGAAACACCATATATTTT. It codes for CASTTYRAGNTIYF.

In DNA form, the CDR3 reads TGTGCCAGCAGCTCCGGGGGGACTCTTGAAGCTTTCTTT. Protein sequence: CASSSGGTLEAFF. The V call is TRBV6-5, the J call TRBJ1-1, with a weak D call TRBD1 (5 bases). Trimming took 6 bases from V and 7 from J, leaving 15 bases between them. The CDR3 spans 13 residues. CDR1 MNHEY and CDR2 SVGAGI come from the germline V gene.

The V gene is TRBV5-1, the J gene TRBJ2-2; no firm D call. This CDR3 has 13 amino acids. Trimming left V 4 bases short and J 8 bases short, with 12 bases between. Germline V gene lookup returns CDR1 SGHRS and CDR2 YFSETQ. CDR3 coding DNA: TGCGCCAGCAGCACGGAGTCTGGTGGGGAGCTGTTTTTT. Residues: CASSTESGGELFF.

The sample holds a few counts of this clone. J is TRBJ2-7 and V is TRBV27; the match to TRBD1 covers 7 bases. With V trimmed by 5 bases and J by 5 bases, 9 bases remained unmatched. CDR3 size: 14 residues. The germline gives CDR1 MNHEY, CDR2 SMNVEV (reference sequence). CDR3 region: CASSHGQVRHEQYF. CDR3 bases: TGTGCCAGCAGTCACGGACAGGTACGCCACGAGCAGTACTTC.